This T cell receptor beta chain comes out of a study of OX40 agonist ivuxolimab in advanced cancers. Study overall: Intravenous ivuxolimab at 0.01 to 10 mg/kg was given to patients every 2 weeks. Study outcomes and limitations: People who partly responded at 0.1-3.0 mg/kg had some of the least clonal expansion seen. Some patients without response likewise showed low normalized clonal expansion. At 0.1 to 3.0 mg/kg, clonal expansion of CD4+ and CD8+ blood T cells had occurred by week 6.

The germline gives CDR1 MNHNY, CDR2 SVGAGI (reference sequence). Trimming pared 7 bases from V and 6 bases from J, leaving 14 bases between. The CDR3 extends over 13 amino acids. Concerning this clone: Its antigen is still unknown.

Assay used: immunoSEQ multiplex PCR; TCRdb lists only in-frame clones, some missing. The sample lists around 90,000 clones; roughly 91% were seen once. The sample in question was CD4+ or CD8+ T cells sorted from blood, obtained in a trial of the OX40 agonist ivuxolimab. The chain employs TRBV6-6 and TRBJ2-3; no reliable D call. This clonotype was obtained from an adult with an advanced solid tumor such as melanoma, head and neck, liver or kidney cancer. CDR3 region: CASTHTLGDTQYF. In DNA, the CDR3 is TGTGCCAGCACCCACACCCTAGGGGATACGCAGTATTTT.